Below, one TCR beta chain is given with its context. The sample originates from a study of control samples from healthy donors and cancer patients. Data came from immunoSEQ multiplex PCR; TCRdb stores just in-frame clones and leaves some out. The sample yields about 180,000 clones, roughly nine tenths seen once. The CDR3 sequence is 13 residues long. Trimming left V 2 bases short and J 3 bases short, with 4 bases between. Per germline, CDR1 MRHNA and CDR2 SNTAGT. The sequencing sample was made of blood. The TCR was taken from a man aged 25-40 years in good health. The V and J genes are TRBV6-4 and TRBJ2-2; D unresolved. The CDR3, as DNA: TGTGCCAGCAGTGACGGTTACACCGGGGAGCTGTTTTTT. Translated, it gives CASSDGYTGELFF.